Below, one T cell receptor beta chain is given with its context. Its antigen is undetermined. The CDR3 has 18 amino acids. V lost 5 bases and J lost 2, with 24 bases in between. The V gene's germline CDR1 is MNHEY and CDR2 SVGEGT. The sample comes from a study of CD8 T cells in ankylosing spondylitis. Overall study findings and caveats: In ankylosing spondylitis patients, matched synovial fluid reportedly showed significant enrichment of disease-linked clones. Earlier literature documents some of the motif variants in reactive arthritis synovial fluid and blood. Among TCR beta sequences, a motif of several highly homologous variants appeared characteristic of ankylosing spondylitis blood. Clones that were linked to disease were CD8+ and were relatively rare in peripheral blood.

Molecular-barcoded quantitative 5'-RACE produced these TCR beta libraries. TCRdb processed the 5' RACE reads anew with MiXCR; each CDR3 protein has one entry. The sample has 400,000 to 450,000 distinct CDR3 sequences, approximately 17% seen once. The chain employs TRBV6-2 or TRBV6-3 and TRBJ2-5; no clear D. Sequencing used blood, either unsorted or a sorted T cell fraction (not recorded which). The sequence derives from a male donor with ankylosing spondylitis. CDR3 nucleotide sequence: TGTGCCAGCAGTCAACAACTTGGCAGTCCCTGGGCTCAAGAGACCCAGTACTTC. Translation gives CASSQQLGSPWAQETQYF.